What follows describes a single T cell receptor beta chain. The antigen is undetermined. This entry comes from a study of shared clonotypes between healthy human individuals. The study's findings and limits: At large depth, rarefaction still showed sorted-subset sequencing to be incomplete. The study generally estimated greater richness for naive than memory subsets.

Deep-level assay runs were performed. Method: immunoSEQ multiplex PCR; TCRdb's copy keeps in-frame clones and lacks some. Of 2 million to 2.5 million clones listed, 80% to 95% are singletons. Researchers partitioned CD4+ cells into CD45RA+ naive and CD45RA-negative memory subsets. CDR3 length equals 14 residues. The V gene lost 6 bases and the J gene lost 0 bases, with 12 bases spanning the gap. Per germline, CDR1 MDHEN and CDR2 SYDVKM. The TCR was taken from a young man in good health. Some clones in this sample may be carry-over from other donors' samples. V is TRBV28 and J is TRBJ2-7; tentatively, D is TRBD1 or TRBD2 (6 bases each). The sequencing input was naive CD4+ T cells from PBMCs. Subset defined: CD45RA+ positively selected. The CDR3 coding sequence is TGTGCCAGCAGAGTCAGGGGAGGCTCCTACGAGCAGTACTTC. Residues: CASRVRGGSYEQYF.